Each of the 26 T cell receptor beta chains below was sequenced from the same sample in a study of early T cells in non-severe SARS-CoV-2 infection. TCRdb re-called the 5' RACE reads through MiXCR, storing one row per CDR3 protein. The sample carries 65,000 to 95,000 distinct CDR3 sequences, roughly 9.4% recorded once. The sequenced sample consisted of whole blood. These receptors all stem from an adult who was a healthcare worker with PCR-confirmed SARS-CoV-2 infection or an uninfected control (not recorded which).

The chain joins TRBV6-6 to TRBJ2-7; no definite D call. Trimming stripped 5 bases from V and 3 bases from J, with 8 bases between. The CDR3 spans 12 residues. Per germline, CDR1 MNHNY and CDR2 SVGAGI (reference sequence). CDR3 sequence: CASSRDVYEQYF. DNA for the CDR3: TGTGCCAGCAGTCGTGATGTCTACGAGCAGTACTTC.

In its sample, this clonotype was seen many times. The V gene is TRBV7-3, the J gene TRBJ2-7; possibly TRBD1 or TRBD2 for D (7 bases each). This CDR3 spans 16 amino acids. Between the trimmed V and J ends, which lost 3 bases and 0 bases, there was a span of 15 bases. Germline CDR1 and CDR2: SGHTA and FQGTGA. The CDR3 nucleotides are TGTGCCAGCAGCTTGCAGGGGGGGTTAAGCTCCTACGAGCAGTACTTC. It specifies CASSLQGGLSSYEQYF.

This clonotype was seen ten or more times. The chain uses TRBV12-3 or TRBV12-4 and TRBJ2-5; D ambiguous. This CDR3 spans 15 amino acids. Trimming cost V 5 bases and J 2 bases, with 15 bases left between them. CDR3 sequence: CASSTAGPFQETQYF. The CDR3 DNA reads TGTGCCAGCAGTACAGCCGGGCCCTTTCAAGAGACCCAGTACTTC.

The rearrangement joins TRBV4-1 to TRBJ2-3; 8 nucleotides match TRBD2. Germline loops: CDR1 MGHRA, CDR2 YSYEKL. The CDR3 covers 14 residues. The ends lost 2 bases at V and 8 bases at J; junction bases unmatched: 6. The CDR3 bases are TGCGCCAGCAGCCAACTACCAGCGGGAGCTACGCAGTATTTT. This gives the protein CASSQLPAGATQYF.

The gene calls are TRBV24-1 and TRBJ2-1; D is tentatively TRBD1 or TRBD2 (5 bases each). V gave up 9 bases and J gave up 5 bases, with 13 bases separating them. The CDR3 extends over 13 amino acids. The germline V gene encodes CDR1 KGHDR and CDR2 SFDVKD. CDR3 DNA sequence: TGTGCCACCGGAGGACAAAAGAACAATGAGCAGTTCTTC. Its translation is CATGGQKNNEQFF.

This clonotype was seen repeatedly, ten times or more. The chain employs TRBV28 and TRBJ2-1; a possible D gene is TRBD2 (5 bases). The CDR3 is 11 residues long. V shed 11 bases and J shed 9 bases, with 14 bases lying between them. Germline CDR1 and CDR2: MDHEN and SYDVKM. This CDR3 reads CALEGLGEQFF. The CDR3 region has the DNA TGTGCCCTAGAGGGTCTTGGTGAGCAGTTCTTC. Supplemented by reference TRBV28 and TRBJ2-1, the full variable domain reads DVKVTQSSRYLVKRTGEKVFLECVQDMDHENMFWYRQDPGLGLRLIYFSYDVKMKEKGDIPEGYSVSREKKERFSLILESASTNQTSMYLCALEGLGEQFFGPGTRLTVL.

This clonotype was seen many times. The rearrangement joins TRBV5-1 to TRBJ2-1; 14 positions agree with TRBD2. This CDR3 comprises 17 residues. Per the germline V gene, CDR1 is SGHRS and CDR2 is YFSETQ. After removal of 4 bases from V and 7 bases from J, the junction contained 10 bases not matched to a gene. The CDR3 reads CASSRGTSGSRGNEQFF. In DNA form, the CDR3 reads TGCGCCAGCAGCCGAGGGACTAGCGGGAGTAGGGGGAATGAGCAGTTCTTC.

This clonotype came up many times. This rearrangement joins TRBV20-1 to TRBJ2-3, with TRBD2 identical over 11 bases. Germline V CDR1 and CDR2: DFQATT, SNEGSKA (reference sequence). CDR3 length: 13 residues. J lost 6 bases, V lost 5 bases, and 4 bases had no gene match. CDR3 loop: CSASTSGIDTQYF. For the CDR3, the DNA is TGCAGTGCTTCGACTAGCGGGATTGATACGCAGTATTTT.

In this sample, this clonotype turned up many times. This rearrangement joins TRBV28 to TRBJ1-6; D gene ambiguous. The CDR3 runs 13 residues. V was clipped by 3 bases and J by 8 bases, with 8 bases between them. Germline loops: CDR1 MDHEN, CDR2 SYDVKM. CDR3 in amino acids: CASSFSTDSPLHF. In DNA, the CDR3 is TGTGCCAGCAGTTTCAGCACAGATTCACCCCTCCACTTT.

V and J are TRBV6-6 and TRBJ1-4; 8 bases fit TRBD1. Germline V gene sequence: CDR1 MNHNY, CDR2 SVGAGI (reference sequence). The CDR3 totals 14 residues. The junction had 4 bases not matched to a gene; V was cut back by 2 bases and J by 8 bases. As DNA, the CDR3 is TGTGCCAGCAGTTACCGACAGGGGAGGGAAAAACTGTTTTTT. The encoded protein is CASSYRQGREKLFF.

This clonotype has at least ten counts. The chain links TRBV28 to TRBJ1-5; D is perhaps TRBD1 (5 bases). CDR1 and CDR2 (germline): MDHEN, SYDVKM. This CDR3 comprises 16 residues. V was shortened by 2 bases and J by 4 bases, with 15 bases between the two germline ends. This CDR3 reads CASSLTRRASNQPQHF. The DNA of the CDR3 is TGTGCCAGCAGTTTAACCCGCAGGGCGTCGAATCAGCCCCAGCATTTT.

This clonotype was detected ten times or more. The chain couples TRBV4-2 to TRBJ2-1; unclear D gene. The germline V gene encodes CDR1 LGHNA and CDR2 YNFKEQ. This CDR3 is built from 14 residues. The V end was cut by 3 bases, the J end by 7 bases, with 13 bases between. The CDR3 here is CASSHGLHTNEQFF. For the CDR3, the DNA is TGTGCCAGCAGCCACGGTCTCCACACAAATGAGCAGTTCTTC.

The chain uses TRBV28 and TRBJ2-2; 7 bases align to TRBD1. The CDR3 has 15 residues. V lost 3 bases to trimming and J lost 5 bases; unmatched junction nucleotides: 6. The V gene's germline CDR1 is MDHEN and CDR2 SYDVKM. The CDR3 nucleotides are TGTGCCAGCAGTTTTGACAGGGTGAGGACCGGGGAGCTGTTTTTT. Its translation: CASSFDRVRTGELFF.

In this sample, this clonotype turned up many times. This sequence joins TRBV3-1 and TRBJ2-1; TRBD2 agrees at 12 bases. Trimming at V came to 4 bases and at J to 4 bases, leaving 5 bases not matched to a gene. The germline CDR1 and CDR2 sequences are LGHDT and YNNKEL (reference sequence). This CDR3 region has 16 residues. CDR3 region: CASSPRTSGDYNEQFF. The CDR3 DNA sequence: TGTGCCAGCAGCCCACGGACTAGCGGGGATTACAATGAGCAGTTCTTC.

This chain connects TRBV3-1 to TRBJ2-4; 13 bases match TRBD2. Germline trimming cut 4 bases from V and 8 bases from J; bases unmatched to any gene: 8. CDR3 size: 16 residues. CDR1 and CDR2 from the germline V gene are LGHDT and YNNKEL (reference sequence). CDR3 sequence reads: CASSRLAGGLKDIQYF. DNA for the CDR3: TGTGCCAGCAGCCGACTAGCGGGAGGTTTGAAGGACATTCAGTACTTC.

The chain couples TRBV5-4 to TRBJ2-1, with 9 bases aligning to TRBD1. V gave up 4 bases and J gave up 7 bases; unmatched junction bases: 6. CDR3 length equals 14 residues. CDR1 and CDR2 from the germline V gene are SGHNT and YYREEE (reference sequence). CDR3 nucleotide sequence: TGTGCCAGCAGCAAGGGACAGGGTAGGAATGAGCAGTTCTTC. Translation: CASSKGQGRNEQFF.

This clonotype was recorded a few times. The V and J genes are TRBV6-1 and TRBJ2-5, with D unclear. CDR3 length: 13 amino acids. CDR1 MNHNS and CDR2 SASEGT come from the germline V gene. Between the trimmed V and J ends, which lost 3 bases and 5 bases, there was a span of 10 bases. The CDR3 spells CASSDWSEETQYF. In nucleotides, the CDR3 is TGTGCCAGCAGTGATTGGTCCGAGGAGACCCAGTACTTC.

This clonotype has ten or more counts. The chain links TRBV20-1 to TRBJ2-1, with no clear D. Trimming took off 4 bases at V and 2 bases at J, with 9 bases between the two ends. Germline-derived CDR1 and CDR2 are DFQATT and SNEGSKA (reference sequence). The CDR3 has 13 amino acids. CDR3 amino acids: CSANEQAYNEQFF. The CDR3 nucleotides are TGCAGTGCTAACGAGCAGGCCTACAATGAGCAGTTCTTC.

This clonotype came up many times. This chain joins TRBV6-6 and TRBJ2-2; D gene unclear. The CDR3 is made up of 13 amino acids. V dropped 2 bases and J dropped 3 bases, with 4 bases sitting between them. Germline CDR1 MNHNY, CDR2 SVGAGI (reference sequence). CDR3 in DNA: TGTGCCAGCAGTTACAGGGACACCGGGGAGCTGTTTTTT. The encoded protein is CASSYRDTGELFF.

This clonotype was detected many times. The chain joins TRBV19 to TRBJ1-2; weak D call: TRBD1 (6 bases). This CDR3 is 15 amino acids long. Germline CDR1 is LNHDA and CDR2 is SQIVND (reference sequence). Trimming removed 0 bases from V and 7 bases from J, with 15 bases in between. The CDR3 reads CASSIDRGQRTGYTF. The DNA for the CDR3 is TGTGCCAGTAGTATAGATCGAGGACAGCGCACTGGCTACACCTTC.

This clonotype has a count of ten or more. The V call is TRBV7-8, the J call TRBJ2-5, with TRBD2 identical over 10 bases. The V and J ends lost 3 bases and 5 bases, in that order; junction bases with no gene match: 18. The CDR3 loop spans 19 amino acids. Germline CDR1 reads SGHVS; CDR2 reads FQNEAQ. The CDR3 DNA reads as TGTGCCAGCAGCTTCAACCCACGGACTAGCGGAGGTCCATTGGAGACCCAGTACTTC. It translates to CASSFNPRTSGGPLETQYF.

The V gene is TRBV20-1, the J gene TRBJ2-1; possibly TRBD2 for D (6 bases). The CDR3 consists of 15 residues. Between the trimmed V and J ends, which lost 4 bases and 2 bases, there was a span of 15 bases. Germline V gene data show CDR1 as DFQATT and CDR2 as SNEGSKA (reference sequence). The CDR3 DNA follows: TGCAGTGCTACCAAGTGGGGGGATACCTACAATGAGCAGTTCTTC. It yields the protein CSATKWGDTYNEQFF.

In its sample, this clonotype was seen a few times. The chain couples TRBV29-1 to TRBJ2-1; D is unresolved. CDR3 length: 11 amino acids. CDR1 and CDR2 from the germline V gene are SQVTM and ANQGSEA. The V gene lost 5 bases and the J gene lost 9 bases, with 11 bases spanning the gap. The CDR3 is CSVKAPFEQFF. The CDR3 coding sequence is TGCAGCGTTAAAGCCCCATTTGAGCAGTTCTTC.

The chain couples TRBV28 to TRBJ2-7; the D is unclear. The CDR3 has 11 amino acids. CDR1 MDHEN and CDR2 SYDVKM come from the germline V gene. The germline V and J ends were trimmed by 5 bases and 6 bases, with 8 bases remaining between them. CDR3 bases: TGTGCCAGCAGTCCCCGTGGCGAGCAGTACTTC. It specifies CASSPRGEQYF.

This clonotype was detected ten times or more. The CDR3 nucleotides read TGTGCCAGCAGTGAGGCTAGCGGGAATGAGCAGTTCTTC. Translated, it gives CASSEASGNEQFF. The V call is TRBV2, the J call TRBJ2-1; 8 bases align to TRBD2. CDR3 length: 13 amino acids. Looked up from germline, CDR1 is SNHLY and CDR2 is FYNNEI. With V trimmed by 3 bases and J by 7 bases, 2 bases remained unmatched.

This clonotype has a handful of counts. CDR3 nucleotide sequence: TGTGCCAGCAGTTTGGTCCGGACAGGGATAGCTAACTATGGCTACACCTTC. This sequence encodes CASSLVRTGIANYGYTF. The chain joins TRBV28 to TRBJ1-2, with 8 bases fitting TRBD1. J gave up 0 bases and V 3 bases, and 9 bases lay outside the gene matches. CDR1 MDHEN and CDR2 SYDVKM come from the germline V gene. CDR3 size: 17 residues.